These 10 T cell receptor beta chains were sequenced from one sample in a study of Graves' ophthalmopathy and Graves' hyperthyroidism. RNA transcripts served as template for amplifying TCR beta CDR3 sequences. HTBI-primed first-round RT-PCR preceded second-round multiplex PCR. MiXCR, applied by TCRdb to the multiplex PCR reads, yields one record per CDR3 protein. The sample holds over a million distinct CDR3 sequences; roughly two fifths are singletons and the top ten take 11%. The material sequenced was peripheral blood or thyroid tissue (not recorded which). All receptors come from an adult man with Graves' hyperthyroidism.

The rearrangement joins TRBV12-3 or TRBV12-4 to TRBJ1-3; D ambiguous. V was shortened by 7 bases and J by 3 bases, with 13 bases between the two germline ends. The CDR3 runs to 14 residues. CDR3 in DNA: TGTGCCAGCACCCCCTTTGGGGTTGGAAACACCATATATTTT. As protein: CASTPFGVGNTIYF.

The V and J genes are TRBV12-3 or TRBV12-4 and TRBJ2-3; D call uncertain. This CDR3 spans 13 amino acids. Trimming stripped 5 bases from V and 0 bases from J, with 6 bases between. The CDR3 sequence is CASSDGSTDTQYF. CDR3 DNA: TGTGCCAGCAGTGACGGGAGCACAGATACGCAGTATTTT.

This clonotype occurred many times. The CDR3 is CASRQFLETQYF. In DNA form, the CDR3 reads TGTGCCAGCCGACAATTTCTGGAGACCCAGTACTTC. The chain has TRBV12-3 or TRBV12-4 and TRBJ2-5; D call uncertain. The V end was cut by 8 bases, the J end by 5 bases, with 12 bases between. CDR3 length: 12 amino acids.

The chain combines TRBV2 with TRBJ1-6; D ambiguous. With 9 bases removed from V and 3 bases from J, the gap between germline ends came to 24 bases. The CDR3 contains 18 residues. CDR1 is SNHLY, CDR2 FYNNEI, per germline. In DNA form, the CDR3 reads TGTGCCAGACCCTACTCGACATTTCCTGGCGACTATAATTCACCCCTCCACTTT. Its protein is CARPYSTFPGDYNSPLHF.

The rearrangement uses TRBV7-8 and TRBJ1-5; D is unclear. Deletions cut 3 bases from V and 2 bases from J, with 11 bases between. Germline assignment: CDR1 SGHVS and CDR2 FQNEAQ. This CDR3 contains 15 residues. The CDR3 loop reads CASSFYGTRNQPQHF. The CDR3 region has the DNA TGTGCCAGCAGCTTTTATGGTACCCGCAATCAGCCCCAGCATTTT.

This clonotype was observed at least ten times. V is TRBV7-8 and J is TRBJ1-5; TRBD1 matches at 7 bases. The CDR3 has 13 residues. V lost 6 bases and J lost 9; bases outside the gene matches: 8. Germline CDR1 is SGHVS and CDR2 is FQNEAQ. In DNA, the CDR3 is TGTGCCAGCAGAGGGGACAGCAGCTGGCCCCAGCATTTT. It codes for CASRGDSSWPQHF.

In the case of this clonotype: A clone one base away is much larger, so this may be a read error. V is TRBV29-1 and J is TRBJ2-7; TRBD1 is a possible D gene (5 bases). CDR3 size: 12 residues. Germline V CDR1 and CDR2: SQVTM, ANQGSEA. Trimming cost V 5 bases and J 1 base, with 9 bases left between them. The CDR3 here is CSVQKGSYEQYF. The DNA for the CDR3 is TGCAGCGTTCAAAAGGGGTCCTACGAGCAGTACTTC.

The rearrangement uses TRBV6-6 and TRBJ1-1; D is unclear. The CDR3 extends over 11 amino acids. Looked up from germline, CDR1 is MNHNY and CDR2 is SVGAGI (reference sequence). V was cut by 8 bases and J by 8 bases, with 12 bases left in between. The CDR3 protein is CASGKTEEAFF. DNA of the CDR3: TGTGCCAGCGGGAAGACGGAGGAAGCTTTCTTT.

CDR3 amino acids: CSVAGTARSAFF. The CDR3 DNA follows: TGCAGCGTTGCCGGGACAGCCCGTTCGGCTTTCTTT. The gene calls are TRBV29-1 and TRBJ1-1; 7 bases fit TRBD1. V shed 4 bases and J 11 bases; nucleotides not matched to a gene: 10. There are 12 residues in the CDR3. Germline CDR1 SQVTM, CDR2 ANQGSEA.

There are a few counts of this clonotype. The V call is TRBV12-3 or TRBV12-4, the J call TRBJ2-2; D not resolved. This CDR3 is built from 19 residues. The V and J ends lost 3 bases and 0 bases respectively, with 20 bases between them. The CDR3 nucleotides are TGTGCCAGCAGTTTGATGGTGACGGGCTGGGATTCGAACACCGGGGAGCTGTTTTTT. Its translation is CASSLMVTGWDSNTGELFF.